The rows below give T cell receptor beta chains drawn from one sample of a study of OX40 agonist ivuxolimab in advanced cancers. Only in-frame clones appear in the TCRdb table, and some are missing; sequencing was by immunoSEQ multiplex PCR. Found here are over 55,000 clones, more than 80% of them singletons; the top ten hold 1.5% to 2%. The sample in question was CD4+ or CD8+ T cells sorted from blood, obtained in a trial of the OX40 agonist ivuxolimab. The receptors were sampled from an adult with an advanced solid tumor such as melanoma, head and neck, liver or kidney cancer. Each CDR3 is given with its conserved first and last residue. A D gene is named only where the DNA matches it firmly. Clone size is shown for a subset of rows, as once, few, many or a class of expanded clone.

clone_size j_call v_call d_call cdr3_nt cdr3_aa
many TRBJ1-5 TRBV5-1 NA TGCGCCAGCAGCCTCGGGACGGTCAGCAATCAGCCCCAGCATTTT CASSLGTVSNQPQHF
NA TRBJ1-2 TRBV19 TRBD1 TGTGCCAGTCGACAGGGAACCGCCTCGGATTTAGGCTACACCTTC CASRQGTASDLGYTF
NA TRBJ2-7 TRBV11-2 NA TGTGCCAGCAGCCCGGCAGGGGGGATTTTGTTTTCGGGCGAGCAGTACTTC CASSPAGGILFSGEQYF
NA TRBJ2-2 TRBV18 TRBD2 TGTGCCAGCTCACCCGGACTAGCGGGAGTGTCCGGGGAGCTGTTTTTT CASSPGLAGVSGELFF
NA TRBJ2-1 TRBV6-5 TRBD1 TGTGCCAGCAGTTTGACAGGGCGTGAGCAGTTCTTC CASSLTGREQFF
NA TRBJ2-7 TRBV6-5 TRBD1 TGTGCCAGCAGTGGATCCGGGACAGGGGACTACGAGCAGTACTTC CASSGSGTGDYEQYF
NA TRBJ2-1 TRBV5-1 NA TGCGCCAGCAGCTTGGTGTCCCTTAGGTCCAATGAGCAGTTCTTC CASSLVSLRSNEQFF
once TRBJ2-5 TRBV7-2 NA TGTGCCAGCAGCTTAGCTACAAGACTAGAGACCCAGTACTTC CASSLATRLETQYF
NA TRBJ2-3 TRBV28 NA TGTGCCAGCAGTTCTCGACTCGTCACAGATACGCAGTATTTT CASSSRLVTDTQYF
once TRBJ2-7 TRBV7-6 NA TGTGCCAGCAGCTTAGCTGCCGGGACGACCTACGAGCAGTACTTC CASSLAAGTTYEQYF
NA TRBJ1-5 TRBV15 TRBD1 TGTGCCACCAGCAGTCAAACAGGGGTCAATCAGCCCCAGCATTTT CATSSQTGVNQPQHF
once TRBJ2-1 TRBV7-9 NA TGTGCCAGCAGCTTGGGTGGCCTTTCTATGGATGAGCAGTTCTTC CASSLGGLSMDEQFF
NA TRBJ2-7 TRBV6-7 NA TGTGCCAGCAGTTACTCGGGGGGAAAGGGCGAGCAGTACTTC CASSYSGGKGEQYF
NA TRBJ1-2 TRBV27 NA TGTGCCAGTGGGGGGGGCGCTGGCGGCTACACCTTC CASGGGAGGYTF
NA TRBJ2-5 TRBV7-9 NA TGTGCCACCACGGGGGAGCTGGAAAAACAAGAGACCCAGTACTTC CATTGELEKQETQYF
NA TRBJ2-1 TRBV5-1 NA TGCGCCAGCAGCTTGGGGCCTAGCGAATACAATGAGCAGTTCTTC CASSLGPSEYNEQFF
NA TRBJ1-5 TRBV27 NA TGTGCCAGCAGCCCCAGGGATTATAGCAATCAGCCCCAGCATTTT CASSPRDYSNQPQHF
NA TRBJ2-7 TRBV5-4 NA TGTGCCAGCAGCTGGAAGGATGGCGAGCAGTACTTC CASSWKDGEQYF
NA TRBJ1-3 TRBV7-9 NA TGTGCCAGCAGCAGCCTTAGGACAGCCTCGGGAAACACCATATATTTT CASSSLRTASGNTIYF
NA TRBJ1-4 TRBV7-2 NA TGTGCCAGCAGCTTAGGATGGGTCAGGGGTGGTGAAAAACTGTTTTTT CASSLGWVRGGEKLFF
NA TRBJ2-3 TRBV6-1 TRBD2 TGTGCCAGCAGTGAAGCGTCCGGGACTAGAAGGGGTACGCAGTATTTT CASSEASGTRRGTQYF
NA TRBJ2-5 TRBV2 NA TGTGCCAGCAGTTTTTTAGTAGAGACCCAGTACTTC CASSFLVETQYF
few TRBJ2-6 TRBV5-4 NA TGTGCCAGCAGCCTTGGACCGCTCTCTGGGGCCAACGTCCTGACTTTC CASSLGPLSGANVLTF
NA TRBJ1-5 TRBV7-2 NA TGTGCCAGCAGCCCCGTGGGGGGGCCTAGCAATCAGCCCCAGCATTTT CASSPVGGPSNQPQHF
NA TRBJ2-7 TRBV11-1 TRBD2 TGTGCCAGCAGCCGAAAAAGCCCTAGCGGTTACGAGCAGTACTTC CASSRKSPSGYEQYF
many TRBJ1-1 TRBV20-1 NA TGCAGTGCCAGCAGGGTGGCTGAAGCTTTCTTT CSASRVAEAFF
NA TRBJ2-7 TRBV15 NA TGTGCCACCAGCAGAGGCCAGCGGGCGGCCTACGAGCAGTACTTC CATSRGQRAAYEQYF
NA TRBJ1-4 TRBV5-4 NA TGTGCCAGCAGCTTGGAGTCTGGTAATGAAAAACTGTTTTTT CASSLESGNEKLFF
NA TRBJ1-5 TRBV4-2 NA TGTGCCAGCAGCCAAGACCCAGGGTTCCGGAATCAGCCCCAGCATTTT CASSQDPGFRNQPQHF
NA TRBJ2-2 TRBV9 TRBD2 TGTGCCAGCAGCGTAGTAGGAGGAGCGGGAGTATTCCCAAGCGGGGAGCTGTTTTTT CASSVVGGAGVFPSGELFF
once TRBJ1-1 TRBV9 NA TGTGCCAGCAGCGCGGACGGGACCGGCACTGAAGCTTTCTTT CASSADGTGTEAFF
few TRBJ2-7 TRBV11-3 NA TGTGCCAGCAGCCGAACGGGGCCCTCCGAGCAGTACTTC CASSRTGPSEQYF
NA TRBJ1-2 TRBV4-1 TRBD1 TGCGCCAGCAGCCAAGATTCCGGGACAGGGATTTCCTATGGCTACACCTTC CASSQDSGTGISYGYTF
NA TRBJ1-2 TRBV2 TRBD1 TGTGCCAGCAGCTCGACAGGGTTATATGGCTACACCTTC CASSSTGLYGYTF
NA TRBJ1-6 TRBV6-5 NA TGTGCCAGCACCCTAATTGGTCAGGGCGAGTCACCCCTCCACTTT CASTLIGQGESPLHF
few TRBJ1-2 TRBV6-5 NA TGTGCCAGCAGTTACTCATCAGGGCATGGCTACACCTTC CASSYSSGHGYTF
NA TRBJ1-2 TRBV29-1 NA TGCAGCGTGGCGTCTCTTCCTCATGGCTACACCTTC CSVASLPHGYTF
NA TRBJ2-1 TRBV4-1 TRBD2 TGCGCCAGCAGCCCTGAGCGGGAGGGGTCCTACAATGAGCAGTTCTTC CASSPEREGSYNEQFF
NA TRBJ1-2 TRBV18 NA TGTGCCAGCTCGCTCACATCCCTCGAGGACGGCGGAAGAACCTTC CASSLTSLEDGGRTF
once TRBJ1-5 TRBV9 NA TGTGCCAGCAGCCGATCAGGGACTCAGCCCCAGCATTTT CASSRSGTQPQHF
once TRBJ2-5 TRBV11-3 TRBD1 TGTGCCAGCAGCTTAGATTCCCGGGACAGTTCCTCGGAGACCCAGTACTTC CASSLDSRDSSSETQYF
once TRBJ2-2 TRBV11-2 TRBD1 TGTGCCAGCAGCTCGGGACAGGCGAACACCGGGGAGCTGTTTTTT CASSSGQANTGELFF
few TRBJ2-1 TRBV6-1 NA TGTGCCAGCAGTGATCCCCCCGCGGTTAGCTCCTACAATGAGCAGTTCTTC CASSDPPAVSSYNEQFF
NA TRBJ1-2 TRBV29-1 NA TGCAGCGTTGAAGAGGCGGGCTATGGCTACACCTTC CSVEEAGYGYTF